The 14 T cell receptor beta chains in this list originate from one sample, sequenced in a study of cytomegalovirus exposure and HLA in healthy donors. In the PCR, 60 Vbeta and 13 Jbeta primers were used. The repertoire was sequenced with immunoSEQ multiplex PCR; TCRdb's copy has only in-frame clones and lacks some. Among approximately 120,000 clones listed, around 81% were seen once. Sequences were obtained from PBMCs. These receptors originate from a woman aged 25 to 39 in good health and CMV-seronegative.

V is TRBV27 and J is TRBJ2-5; the match to TRBD1 covers 10 bases. J lost 4 bases, V lost 5 bases, and 7 bases had no gene match. CDR1 is MNHEY, CDR2 SMNVEV, per germline (reference sequence). The CDR3 length is 15 residues. The CDR3 DNA reads TGTGCCAGCAGTGACCGACAGGGGGCAGGAGAGACCCAGTACTTC. Residues: CASSDRQGAGETQYF.

This sequence joins TRBV5-3 and TRBJ2-2, with D perhaps matching TRBD1 (5 bases). TRBV5-3 is an open reading frame, and its role is uncertain. V was pared by 2 bases and J by 0 bases, with 14 bases between. The CDR3 runs to 17 residues. CDR3 sequence: CARSFFRVPANTGELFF. CDR3 DNA sequence: TGTGCCAGAAGCTTCTTCAGGGTCCCCGCGAACACCGGGGAGCTGTTTTTT.

The chain carries TRBV6-4 and TRBJ2-3; 10 bases match TRBD2. The CDR3 totals 14 residues. Trimming at V came to 6 bases and at J to 7 bases, leaving 7 bases not matched to a gene. Looked up from germline, CDR1 is MRHNA and CDR2 is SNTAGT. This chain's CDR3 is CASSASGSAYTQYF. The DNA for the CDR3 is TGTGCCAGCAGCGCTAGCGGGAGTGCATATACGCAGTATTTT.

This chain uses TRBV11-2 with TRBJ2-1, with D possibly being TRBD2 (6 bases). V dropped 5 bases and J dropped 9 bases, with 23 bases sitting between them. The length of the CDR3 is 16 residues. Germline V gene lookup returns CDR1 SGHAT and CDR2 FQNNGV. CDR3 nucleotide sequence: TGTGCCAGCAGCCCCTTTAGCGGCGCGACAGAGGGTGAGCAGTTCTTC. Translated, it gives CASSPFSGATEGEQFF. The full variable domain, completed using reference TRBV11-2 and TRBJ2-1, is EAGVAQSPRYKIIEKRQSVAFWCNPISGHATLYWYQQILGQGPKLLIQFQNNGVVDDSQLPKDRFSAERLKGVDSTLKIQPAKLEDSAVYLCASSPFSGATEGEQFFGPGTRLTVL.

The chain uses TRBV7-2 and TRBJ2-1, with unresolved D. The V end lost 2 bases, the J end lost 8 bases, and 16 bases lay between the germline ends. Germline V lookup: CDR1 SGHTA, CDR2 FQGNSA. The CDR3 is 15 residues long. CDR3 sequence reads: CASSLRVEKVDEQFF. CDR3 in DNA: TGTGCCAGCAGCTTACGGGTCGAGAAGGTCGATGAGCAGTTCTTC. The full variable domain, in which reference TRBV7-2 and TRBJ2-1 provide the parts outside the CDR3, is GAGVSQSPSNKVTEKGKDVELRCDPISGHTALYWYRQSLGQGLEFLIYFQGNSAPDKSGLPSDRFSAERTGGSVSTLTIQRTQQEDSAVYLCASSLRVEKVDEQFFGPGTRLTVL.

The chain carries TRBV11-2 and TRBJ2-5, with 14 nucleotides matching TRBD2. The V segment lost 1 base and the J segment 11 bases; nucleotides outside the gene matches: 12. The CDR3 consists of 17 residues. Looked up from germline, CDR1 is SGHAT and CDR2 is FQNNGV. The CDR3 loop reads CASSLGGTSGRSSEQYF. CDR3 DNA sequence: TGTGCCAGCAGCTTAGGGGGGACTAGCGGGAGATCGAGTGAGCAGTACTTC. The variable domain in full, completed from reference TRBV11-2 and TRBJ2-5, reads EAGVAQSPRYKIIEKRQSVAFWCNPISGHATLYWYQQILGQGPKLLIQFQNNGVVDDSQLPKDRFSAERLKGVDSTLKIQPAKLEDSAVYLCASSLGGTSGRSSEQYFGPGTRLLVL.

The chain recombines TRBV2 with TRBJ2-7; TRBD2 aligns across 9 bases. The CDR3 is 14 residues long. V trimming: 6 bases; J trimming: 6 bases; junction bases outside the gene matches: 9. Per the germline V gene, CDR1 is SNHLY and CDR2 is FYNNEI. The CDR3 loop is CASRDLAGVGEQYF. The CDR3 coding sequence is TGTGCCAGCAGGGATTTAGCGGGAGTGGGCGAGCAGTACTTC.

The chain couples TRBV6-5 to TRBJ2-7, with 9 bases matching TRBD2. Germline CDR1 reads MNHEY; CDR2 reads SVGAGI. The CDR3 sequence is 13 residues long. Losses at the gene ends were 2 bases for V and 4 bases for J; bases not matched to a gene: 0. The DNA of the CDR3 is TGTGCCAGCAGTTACGGACTAGCGTACGAGCAGTACTTC. Amino acids: CASSYGLAYEQYF.

DNA of the CDR3: TGCGCCAGCAGCATCACTAGCGGCACCTACGAGCAGTACTTC. Its translation is CASSITSGTYEQYF. This chain connects TRBV5-1 to TRBJ2-7, with 8 bases matching TRBD2. Germline assignment: CDR1 SGHRS and CDR2 YFSETQ. V shed 4 bases, J shed 2 bases, and the junction held 5 bases outside the gene matches. The CDR3 has 14 residues. The full variable domain, in which reference TRBV5-1 and TRBJ2-7 provide the parts outside the CDR3, is KAGVTQTPRYLIKTRGQQVTLSCSPISGHRSVSWYQQTPGQGLQFLFEYFSETQRNKGNFPGRFSGRQFSNSRSEMNVSTLELGDSALYLCASSITSGTYEQYFGPGTRLTVT.

The chain links TRBV7-6 to TRBJ2-5, with D tentatively TRBD2 (6 bases). CDR1 SGHVS and CDR2 FNYEAQ come from the germline V gene. Trimming took off 4 bases at V and 3 bases at J, with 9 bases between the two ends. CDR3 length equals 13 residues. CDR3 sequence: CASSSPGEETQYF. In DNA form, the CDR3 reads TGTGCCAGCAGCTCCCCGGGGGAAGAGACCCAGTACTTC.

The rearrangement links TRBV5-1 to TRBJ2-3; the match to TRBD2 covers 9 bases. This CDR3 contains 15 residues. Germline V gives CDR1 SGHRS, CDR2 YFSETQ. With V trimmed by 4 bases and J by 1 base, 4 bases remained unmatched. This chain's CDR3 is CASSPWTSGTDTQYF. CDR3 in DNA: TGCGCCAGCAGCCCTTGGACTAGCGGCACAGATACGCAGTATTTT.

J is TRBJ1-5 and V is TRBV2, with 10 bases matching TRBD1. The germline V gene encodes CDR1 SNHLY and CDR2 FYNNEI. The V gene end was trimmed by 6 bases and the J gene end by 6 bases; junction bases not matched to a gene: 8. The CDR3 has 15 amino acids. The CDR3 protein is CASSRDRGTVQPQHF. The CDR3 DNA is TGTGCCAGCAGCCGGGACAGGGGAACGGTTCAGCCCCAGCATTTT.

The genes are TRBV7-9 and TRBJ1-1; 8 bases match TRBD1. The V segment lost 5 bases and the J segment 3 bases; nucleotides outside the gene matches: 14. Germline lookup yields CDR1 SEHNR and CDR2 FQNEAQ (reference sequence). The CDR3 sequence is 17 residues long. CDR3 coding DNA: TGTGCCAGCAGCCCACGACAGGGGTGGGAGCGGGACACTGAAGCTTTCTTT. Its protein is CASSPRQGWERDTEAFF. Looking up the rest from reference TRBV7-9 and TRBJ1-1 gives the full variable domain: DTGVSQNPRHKITKRGQNVTFRCDPISEHNRLYWYRQTLGQGPEFLTYFQNEAQLEKSRLLSDRFSAERPKGSFSTLEIQRTEQGDSAMYLCASSPRQGWERDTEAFFGQGTRLTVV.

This clone was observed a few times. The V call is TRBV6-1, the J call TRBJ1-2; 7 positions agree with TRBD1. The germline CDR1 and CDR2 sequences are MNHNS and SASEGT. The CDR3 loop spans 16 amino acids. Losses at the gene ends were 1 base for V and 7 bases for J; bases not matched to a gene: 12. CDR3 nucleotide sequence: TGTGCCAGCAGTGAAGGACCCGCGGACAGGAGTTTTGGCTACACCTTC. Its protein is CASSEGPADRSFGYTF.